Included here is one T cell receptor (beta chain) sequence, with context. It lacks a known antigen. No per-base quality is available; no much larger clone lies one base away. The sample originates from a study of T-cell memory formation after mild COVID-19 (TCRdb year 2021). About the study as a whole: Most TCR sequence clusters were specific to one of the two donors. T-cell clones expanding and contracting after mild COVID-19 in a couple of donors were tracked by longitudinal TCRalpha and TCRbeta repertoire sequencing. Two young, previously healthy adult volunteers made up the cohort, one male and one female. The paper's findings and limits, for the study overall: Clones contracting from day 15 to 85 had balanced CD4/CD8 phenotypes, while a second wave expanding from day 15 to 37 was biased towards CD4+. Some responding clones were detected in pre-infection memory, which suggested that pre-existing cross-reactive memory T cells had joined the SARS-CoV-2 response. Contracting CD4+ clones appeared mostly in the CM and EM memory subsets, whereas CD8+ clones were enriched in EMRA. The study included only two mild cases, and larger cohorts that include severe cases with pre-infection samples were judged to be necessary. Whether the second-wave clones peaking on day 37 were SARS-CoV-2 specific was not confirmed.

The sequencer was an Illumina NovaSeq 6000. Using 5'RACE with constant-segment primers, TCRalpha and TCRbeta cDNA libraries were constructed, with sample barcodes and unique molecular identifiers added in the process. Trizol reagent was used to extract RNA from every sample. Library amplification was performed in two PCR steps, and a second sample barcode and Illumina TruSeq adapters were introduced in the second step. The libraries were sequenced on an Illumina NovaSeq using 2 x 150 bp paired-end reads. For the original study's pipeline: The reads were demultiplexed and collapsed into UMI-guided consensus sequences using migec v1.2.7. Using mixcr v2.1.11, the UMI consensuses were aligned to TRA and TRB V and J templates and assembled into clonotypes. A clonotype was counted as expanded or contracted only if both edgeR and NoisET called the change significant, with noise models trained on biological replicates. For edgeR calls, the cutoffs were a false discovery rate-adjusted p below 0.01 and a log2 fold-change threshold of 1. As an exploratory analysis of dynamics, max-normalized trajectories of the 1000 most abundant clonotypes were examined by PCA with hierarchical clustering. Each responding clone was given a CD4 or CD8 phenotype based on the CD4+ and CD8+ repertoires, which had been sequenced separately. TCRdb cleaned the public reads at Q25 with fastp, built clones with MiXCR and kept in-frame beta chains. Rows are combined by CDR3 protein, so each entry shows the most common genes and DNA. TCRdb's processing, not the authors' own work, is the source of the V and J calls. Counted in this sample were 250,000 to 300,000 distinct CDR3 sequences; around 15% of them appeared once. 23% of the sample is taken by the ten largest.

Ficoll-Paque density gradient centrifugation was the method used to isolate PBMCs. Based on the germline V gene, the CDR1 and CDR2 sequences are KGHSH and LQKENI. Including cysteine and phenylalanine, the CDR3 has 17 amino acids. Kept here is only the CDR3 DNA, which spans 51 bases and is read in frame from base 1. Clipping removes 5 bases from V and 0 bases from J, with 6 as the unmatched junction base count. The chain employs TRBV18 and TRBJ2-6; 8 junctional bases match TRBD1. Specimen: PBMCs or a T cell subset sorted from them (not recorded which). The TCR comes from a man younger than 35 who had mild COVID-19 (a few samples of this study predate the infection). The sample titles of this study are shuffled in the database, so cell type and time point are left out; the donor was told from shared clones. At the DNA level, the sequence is TGTGCCAGCTCAGAACAGGGACAGGACTCTGGGGCCAACGTCCTGACTTTC. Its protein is CASSEQGQDSGANVLTF.